The entry that follows covers one T cell receptor beta chain sequence. This sample was included in a study of blood T cell repertoires in COVID-19. Across the study: PBMCs, B-cell-depleted T cells, or T cells were the source of the cDNA or gDNA that made up the material.

Sequencing was performed with immunoSEQ multiplex PCR; in TCRdb, only in-frame clones are kept and a portion is missing. The sample shows around 270,000 clones, about 87% of them seen only once. The V and J ends lost 5 bases and 0 bases respectively, with 13 bases between them. This CDR3 spans 15 amino acids. Germline loops: CDR1 SGHTA, CDR2 FQGNSA. This chain uses TRBV7-2 with TRBJ1-1, with D tentatively TRBD1 (5 bases). The sample consisted of peripheral blood. The receptor's source is a man in his sixties who had recovered from COVID-19. The CDR3 region is CASSIGGGLNTEAFF. The CDR3, as DNA: TGTGCCAGCAGCATCGGGGGTGGGCTGAACACTGAAGCTTTCTTT.